This TCR beta chain was found in a study of blood T cell repertoires in COVID-19. Study at large: Sites in the United States, Italy and Spain provided acute and convalescent COVID-19 samples. Sources were T cells, B-cell-depleted T cells, or PBMCs; the material itself was cDNA or gDNA.

The length of the CDR3 is 14 residues. Germline V CDR1 and CDR2: LNHNV, YYDKDF (reference sequence). The ends were cut back, 3 bases at V and 7 bases at J, with 12 bases in the middle. In this sample, this clone is medium-sized. Original processing methods: Scientists estimated how many nucleated cells there were by amplifying reference gene primers. Produced via immunoSEQ multiplex PCR; TCRdb's table is partial and in-frame only. V, J and clone size were drawn from that table, and D and trimming were deduced from the DNA. The sample carries 100,000 to 120,000 clones, roughly nine tenths recorded once.

The chain carries TRBV15 and TRBJ1-4; D not resolved. This clonotype was sampled from a human donor in a cohort sampled during active COVID-19. Sequenced input: peripheral blood. Here the CDR3 DNA reads TGTGCCACCAGCAGGAAGGAACCGGGTGAAAAACTGTTTTTT. This encodes CATSRKEPGEKLFF.